The clone carrying this T cell receptor beta chain was observed once. Additional DNA sequences in this sample encode the identical CDR3. Sequencing used immunoSEQ multiplex PCR; TCRdb keeps in-frame clones, though not all of them. The sample contains tens of thousands of clones, around nine tenths of which appear only once. The sample originates from a study of T cell clones after liver transplantation. The CDR3 has 14 residues. CDR1 is SGHTA and CDR2 is FQGNSA in the germline V gene. J was trimmed by 2 bases and V by 0 bases; bases with no gene match: 1. The chain has TRBV7-2 and TRBJ2-7; 7 positions agree with TRBD2. The sample consisted of CD4+ T cells from blood, taken before liver transplant. The receptor comes from a human donor who received a liver transplant. The CDR3 sequence is CASSLAGGPYEQYF. CDR3 DNA: TGTGCCAGCAGCTTAGCGGGAGGGCCCTACGAGCAGTACTTC.